The rows below give T cell receptor beta chains drawn from one sample of a study of blood T cell repertoires in COVID-19. The protocol was immunoSEQ multiplex PCR, while the TCRdb copy is restricted to in-frame clones and leaves out a portion. The sample holds 25,000 to 30,000 clones; less than 80% are singletons and the top ten take about 40%. Sequences were obtained from peripheral blood. These receptors were collected from a man between 65 and 85 years old with acute or convalescent COVID-19. CDR3s include the opening cysteine and the closing phenylalanine or tryptophan. A D gene is named only where the DNA matches it firmly. Not all rows give a size; the values are once, few, many and, for expanded clones, a class.

CASSQESGANTEAFF,TGTGCCAGCTCACAAGAGAGTGGGGCCAACACTGAAGCTTTCTTT,.,.,TRBV18,TRBJ1-1
CASSGPGQTEQFF,TGTGCCAGTAGTGGCCCGGGACAGACTGAGCAGTTCTTC,TRBD1,.,TRBV19,TRBJ2-1
CASSSRLEVYGYTF,TGTGCCAGCAGCTCCCGACTTGAGGTCTATGGCTACACCTTC,.,.,TRBV7-2,TRBJ1-2
CASKLRDNQPQHF,TGTGCCAGCAAACTCCGGGACAATCAGCCCCAGCATTTT,.,.,TRBV6-5,TRBJ1-5
CASSLEAGRYNSPLHF,TGTGCCAGCAGCTTAGAAGCAGGCCGATATAATTCACCCCTCCACTTT,.,.,TRBV7-2,TRBJ1-6
CASSSRGLAGGISYEQYF,TGTGCCAGCTCATCACGCGGGCTAGCGGGGGGCATCTCCTACGAGCAGTACTTC,TRBD2,few,TRBV18,TRBJ2-7
CASSLAQSYEQYF,TGTGCCAGCAGCTTAGCACAGTCTTACGAGCAGTACTTC,.,.,TRBV7-2,TRBJ2-7
CASSRDGGAYEQYF,TGTGCCAGCAGCCGGGACGGGGGGGCTTACGAGCAGTACTTC,TRBD2,.,TRBV11-2,TRBJ2-7
CASSVDDTDRYGYTF,TGTGCCAGCAGCGTCGACGACACCGACAGATATGGCTACACCTTC,.,.,TRBV9,TRBJ1-2
CASTPDRVENSPLHF,TGCGCCAGCACCCCAGACAGGGTGGAGAATTCACCCCTCCACTTT,TRBD1,few,TRBV10-1,TRBJ1-6
CASSVAFGGANEKLFF,TGTGCCAGCAGCGTAGCCTTCGGGGGAGCTAATGAAAAACTGTTTTTT,.,.,TRBV9,TRBJ1-4
CASSSPYGPVRGYTF,TGTGCCAGCAGTTCCCCTTACGGTCCCGTGAGGGGCTACACCTTC,.,once,TRBV6-5,TRBJ1-2
CASSLEGTGGPSSYEQYF,TGCGCCAGCAGCTTGGAGGGGACAGGGGGCCCAAGCTCCTACGAGCAGTACTTC,TRBD1,.,TRBV5-1,TRBJ2-7
CASSRTGLQGNQPQHF,TGTGCCAGCTCACGGACCGGATTACAGGGGAATCAGCCCCAGCATTTT,TRBD1,once,TRBV18,TRBJ1-5
CASSRDRETYNEQFF,TGTGCCAGCAGTCGGGACAGAGAGACTTACAATGAGCAGTTCTTC,TRBD1,many,TRBV6-5,TRBJ2-1
CASSYLWEMDEQYF,TGTGCCAGCAGTTACTTGTGGGAGATGGACGAGCAGTACTTC,.,.,TRBV6-2/TRBV6-3,TRBJ2-7
CASSFNRDSYGYTF,TGTGCCAGCAGCTTTAACCGGGACAGCTATGGCTACACCTTC,TRBD1,.,TRBV11-2,TRBJ1-2
CASSDLRTGNTIYF,TGTGCCAGCAGCGACCTGAGGACGGGGAACACCATATATTTT,.,.,TRBV5-5,TRBJ1-3
CASMPSGSWPDTQYF,TGTGCCAGCATGCCTAGCGGGAGTTGGCCAGATACGCAGTATTTT,TRBD2,.,TRBV6-5,TRBJ2-3
CASSPLSQETQYF,TGTGCCAGCAGTCCCCTCAGCCAAGAGACCCAGTACTTC,.,.,TRBV6-5,TRBJ2-5
CASSVGQGSVVGYGYTF,TGCGCCAGCAGCGTGGGACAGGGATCCGTCGTTGGCTATGGCTACACCTTC,TRBD1,.,TRBV5-1,TRBJ1-2
CASSFGTGRNSPLHF,TGTGCCAGCAGTTTTGGGACAGGTCGTAATTCACCCCTCCACTTT,TRBD1,.,TRBV28,TRBJ1-6
CSASSGQSGANVLTF,TGCAGTGCTAGTTCTGGGCAATCTGGGGCCAACGTCCTGACTTTC,.,.,TRBV20-1,TRBJ2-6
CASRGTSTDTQYF,TGTGCCAGCAGGGGGACTAGCACAGATACGCAGTATTTT,.,once,TRBV6-5,TRBJ2-3
CASSPNREGRVTGELFF,TGTGCCAGCAGCCCGAATCGGGAGGGCCGGGTTACCGGGGAGCTGTTTTTT,TRBD2,few,TRBV7-3,TRBJ2-2
CASTLDGWTRVPDTQYF,TGTGCCAGCACCCTAGATGGCTGGACGAGGGTGCCAGATACGCAGTATTTT,.,.,TRBV27,TRBJ2-3
CASASGDRGRGQYF,TGTGCCAGTGCTTCCGGGGACAGGGGGAGAGGGCAGTATTTT,TRBD1,few,TRBV19,TRBJ2-3
CASSLEAGYTF,TGTGCCAGCAGCTTAGAAGCAGGCTACACCTTC,.,.,TRBV7-9,TRBJ1-2
CASSIDRGRGDTQYF,TGTGCCAGCAGCATAGACAGGGGGCGTGGAGATACGCAGTATTTT,TRBD1,.,TRBV7-8,TRBJ2-3
CASSPRQGALNTEAFF,TGTGCCAGCAGCCCAAGACAGGGGGCTCTGAACACTGAAGCTTTCTTT,TRBD1,.,TRBV7-2,TRBJ1-1
CASTSALGAAFEAFF,TGTGCCAGCACCTCAGCATTAGGGGCCGCTTTTGAAGCTTTCTTT,.,.,TRBV27,TRBJ1-1
CAIMEGGRTGELFF,TGTGCCATCATGGAAGGGGGACGTACCGGGGAGCTGTTTTTT,.,.,TRBV10-3,TRBJ2-2
CASSQRTVGGRLFF,TGTGCCAGCAGCCAAAGGACAGTGGGGGGGCGACTGTTTTTT,.,.,TRBV14,TRBJ1-4
CASSPGGLAGFGSEQFF,TGTGCCAGCAGTCCAGGGGGACTAGCGGGATTCGGCAGTGAGCAGTTCTTC,TRBD2,.,TRBV27,TRBJ2-1
CASSYPPTTGGISEAFF,TGTGCCAGCAGTTACCCGCCCACTACAGGGGGTATTTCTGAAGCTTTCTTT,TRBD1,.,TRBV6-2/TRBV6-3,TRBJ1-1
CASSSAGTGLSTEAFF,TGTGCCAGCAGCAGCGCCGGGACAGGGCTTTCCACTGAAGCTTTCTTT,TRBD1,once,TRBV5-4,TRBJ1-1
CASSQDLYEQYF,TGCGCCAGCAGCCAAGATCTCTACGAGCAGTACTTC,.,.,TRBV4-1,TRBJ2-7
CATTRDRGNSPLHF,TGTGCCACAACCCGGGACAGGGGTAATTCACCCCTCCACTTT,TRBD1,once,TRBV28,TRBJ1-6
CASSSGPQGGNQPQHF,TGTGCCAGCAGTTCCGGCCCCCAGGGGGGCAATCAGCCCCAGCATTTT,TRBD1,.,TRBV2,TRBJ1-5
CASRGGGQGGNEQYF,TGTGCCAGCAGGGGAGGGGGACAGGGGGGCAACGAGCAGTACTTC,TRBD1,.,TRBV5-5,TRBJ2-7
CASTSIDGTGGDNEQFF,TGCGCCAGCACCTCAATCGATGGGACAGGGGGCGACAATGAGCAGTTCTTC,TRBD1,.,TRBV23-1,TRBJ2-1
CASSLQGVSTEAFF,TGTGCCAGCAGTTTGCAGGGGGTGAGCACTGAAGCTTTCTTT,TRBD1,.,TRBV28,TRBJ1-1
CASSPRTVEVEKLFF,TGTGCCAGCTCACCACGCACAGTCGAAGTTGAAAAACTGTTTTTT,.,once,TRBV18,TRBJ1-4
CASSGQGALNTYGYTF,TGTGCCAGCAGCGGACAGGGGGCCCTAAACACCTATGGCTACACCTTC,TRBD1,.,TRBV9,TRBJ1-2
CASSDVTSGRTNEQFF,TGTGCCAGCAGTGACGTCACTAGCGGGAGGACGAATGAGCAGTTCTTC,TRBD2,.,TRBV25-1,TRBJ2-1
CASTVLAGDSEQTQYF,TGTGCCAGCACGGTTCTAGCGGGAGATAGTGAACAGACCCAGTACTTC,TRBD2,.,TRBV3-1/TRBV3-2,TRBJ2-5
CASNARGLDTGELFF,TGTGCCAGCAATGCCAGGGGGCTCGACACCGGGGAGCTGTTTTTT,TRBD1,.,TRBV9,TRBJ2-2
CASSEGWRGRTEAFF,TGCGCCAGCAGCGAGGGGTGGAGGGGAAGAACTGAAGCTTTCTTT,.,.,TRBV5-1,TRBJ1-1
CASSYSGTSGRKGRFF,TGTGCCAGCAGTTATTCCGGGACTAGCGGGAGGAAGGGCCGGTTCTTC,TRBD2,.,TRBV6-5,TRBJ2-1
CASSYGNPGELFF,TGTGCCAGCAGTTACGGCAACCCCGGGGAGCTGTTTTTT,.,once,TRBV6-2/TRBV6-3,TRBJ2-2
CSVVRGPLDTGELFF,TGCAGCGTTGTAAGGGGTCCGCTGGACACCGGGGAGCTGTTTTTT,.,.,TRBV29-1,TRBJ2-2
CASSLTGTGAYEQYF,TGTGCCAGCAGTTTGACCGGGACAGGGGCCTACGAGCAGTACTTC,TRBD1,.,TRBV28,TRBJ2-7
CASSLVLFGGYNEQFF,TGTGCCAGCAGCTTAGTTTTGTTTGGCGGGTACAATGAGCAGTTCTTC,.,.,TRBV11-2,TRBJ2-1
CASSPRQVHNEQFF,TGTGCCAGCAGCCCTCGACAGGTCCACAATGAGCAGTTCTTC,.,.,TRBV9,TRBJ2-1
CASKDWDNEQFF,TGTGCCAGCAAAGACTGGGACAATGAGCAGTTCTTC,.,.,TRBV6-5,TRBJ2-1
CASSTTGINEQYF,TGTGCCAGCTCAACCACAGGGATCAACGAGCAGTACTTC,.,.,TRBV18,TRBJ2-7
CAISESSGGQVTDTQYF,TGTGCCATCAGTGAGTCTTCCGGGGGACAGGTAACAGATACGCAGTATTTT,TRBD1,.,TRBV10-3,TRBJ2-3
CASSRGGGDQPQHF,TGTGCCAGTAGCAGAGGGGGCGGGGATCAGCCCCAGCATTTT,TRBD1,.,TRBV19,TRBJ1-5
CASSLSGSGEQFF,TGTGCCAGCAGCCTTAGCGGGAGCGGTGAGCAGTTCTTC,TRBD2,few,TRBV7-8,TRBJ2-1